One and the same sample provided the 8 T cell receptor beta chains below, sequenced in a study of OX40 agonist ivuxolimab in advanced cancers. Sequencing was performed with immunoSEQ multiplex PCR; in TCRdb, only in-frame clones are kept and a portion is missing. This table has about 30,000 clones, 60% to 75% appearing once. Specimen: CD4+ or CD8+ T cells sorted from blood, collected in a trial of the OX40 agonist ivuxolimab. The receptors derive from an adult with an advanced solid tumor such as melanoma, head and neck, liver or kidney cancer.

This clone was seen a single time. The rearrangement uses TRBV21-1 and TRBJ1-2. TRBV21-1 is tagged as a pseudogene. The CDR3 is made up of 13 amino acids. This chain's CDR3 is CASSRPADYGYTF. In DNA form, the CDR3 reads TGTGCCAGCAGCCGACCGGCGGACTATGGCTACACCTTC.

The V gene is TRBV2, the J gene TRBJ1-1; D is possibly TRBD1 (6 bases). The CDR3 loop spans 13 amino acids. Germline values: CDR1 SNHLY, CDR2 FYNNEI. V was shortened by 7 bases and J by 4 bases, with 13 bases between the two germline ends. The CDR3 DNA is TGTGCCAGCAACGGGGGCGCAGGCACTGAAGCTTTCTTT. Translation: CASNGGAGTEAFF. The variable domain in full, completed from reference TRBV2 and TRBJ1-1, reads EPEVTQTPSHQVTQMGQEVILRCVPISNHLYFYWYRQILGQKVEFLVSFYNNEISEKSEIFDDQFSVERPDGSNFTLKIRSTKLEDSAMYFCASNGGAGTEAFFGQGTRLTVV.

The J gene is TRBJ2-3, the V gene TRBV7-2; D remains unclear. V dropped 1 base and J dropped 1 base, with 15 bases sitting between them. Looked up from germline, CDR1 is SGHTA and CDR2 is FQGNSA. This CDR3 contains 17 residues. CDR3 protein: CASSLGLTGWGTDTQYF. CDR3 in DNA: TGTGCCAGCAGCTTAGGGCTCACGGGTTGGGGCACAGATACGCAGTATTTT.

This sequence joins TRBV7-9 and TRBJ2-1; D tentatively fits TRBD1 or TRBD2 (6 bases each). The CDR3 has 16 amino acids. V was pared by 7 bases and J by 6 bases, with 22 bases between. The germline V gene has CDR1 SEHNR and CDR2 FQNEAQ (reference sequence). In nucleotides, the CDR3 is TGTGCCAGCATCTTGGGAGGTGTGGGGGCGGGCAATGAGCAGTTCTTC. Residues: CASILGGVGAGNEQFF. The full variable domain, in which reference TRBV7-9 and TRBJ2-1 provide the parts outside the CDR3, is DTGVSQNPRHKITKRGQNVTFRCDPISEHNRLYWYRQTLGQGPEFLTYFQNEAQLEKSRLLSDRFSAERPKGSFSTLEIQRTEQGDSAMYLCASILGGVGAGNEQFFGPGTRLTVL.

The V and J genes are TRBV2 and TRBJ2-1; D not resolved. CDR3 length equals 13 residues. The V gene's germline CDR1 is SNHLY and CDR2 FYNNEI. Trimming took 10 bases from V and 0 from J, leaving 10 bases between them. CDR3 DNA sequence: TGTGCCAACACCGGGTCCTCCTACAATGAGCAGTTCTTC. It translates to CANTGSSYNEQFF.

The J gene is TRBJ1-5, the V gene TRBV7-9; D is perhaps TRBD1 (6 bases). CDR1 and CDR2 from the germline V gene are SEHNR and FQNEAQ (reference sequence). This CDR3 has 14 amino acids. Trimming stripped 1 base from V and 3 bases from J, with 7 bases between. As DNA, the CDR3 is TGTGCCAGCAGCTTAGGGGACACCAATCAGCCCCAGCATTTT. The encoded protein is CASSLGDTNQPQHF.

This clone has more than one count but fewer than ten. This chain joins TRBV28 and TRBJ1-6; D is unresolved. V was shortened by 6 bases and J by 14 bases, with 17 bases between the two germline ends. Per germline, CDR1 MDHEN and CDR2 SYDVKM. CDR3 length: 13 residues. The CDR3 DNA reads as TGTGCCAGCAGCCGCCGTGGGCCAGGAACCCTCCACTTT. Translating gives CASSRRGPGTLHF. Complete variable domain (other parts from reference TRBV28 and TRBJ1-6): DVKVTQSSRYLVKRTGEKVFLECVQDMDHENMFWYRQDPGLGLRLIYFSYDVKMKEKGDIPEGYSVSREKKERFSLILESASTNQTSMYLCASSRRGPGTLHFGNGTRLTVT.

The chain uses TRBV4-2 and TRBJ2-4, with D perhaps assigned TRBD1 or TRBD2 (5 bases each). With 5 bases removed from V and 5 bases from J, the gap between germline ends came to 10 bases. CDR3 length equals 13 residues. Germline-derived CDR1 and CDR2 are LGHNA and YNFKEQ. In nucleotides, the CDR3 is TGTGCCAGCAGCTACCGGGACCAAAACATTCAGTACTTC. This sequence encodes CASSYRDQNIQYF.